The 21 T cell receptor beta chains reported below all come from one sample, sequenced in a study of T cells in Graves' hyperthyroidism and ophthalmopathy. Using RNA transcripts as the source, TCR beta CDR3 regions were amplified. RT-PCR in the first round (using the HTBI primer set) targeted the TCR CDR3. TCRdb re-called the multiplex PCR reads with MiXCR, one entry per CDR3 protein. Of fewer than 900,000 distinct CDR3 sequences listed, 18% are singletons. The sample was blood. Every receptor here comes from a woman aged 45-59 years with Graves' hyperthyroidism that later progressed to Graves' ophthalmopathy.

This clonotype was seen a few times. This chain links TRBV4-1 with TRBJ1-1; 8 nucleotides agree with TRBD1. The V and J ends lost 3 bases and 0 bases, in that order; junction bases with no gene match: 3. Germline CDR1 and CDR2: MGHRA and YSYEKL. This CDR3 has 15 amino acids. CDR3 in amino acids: CASSQAGQVNTEAFF. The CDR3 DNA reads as TGCGCCAGCAGCCAGGCGGGACAGGTGAACACTGAAGCTTTCTTT.

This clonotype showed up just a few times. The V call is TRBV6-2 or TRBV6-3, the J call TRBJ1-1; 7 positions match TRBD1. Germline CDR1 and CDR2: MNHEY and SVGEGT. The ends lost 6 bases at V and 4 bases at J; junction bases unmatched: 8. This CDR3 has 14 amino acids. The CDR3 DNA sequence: TGTGCCAGCAGAACGACAGGGATGAGCACTGAAGCTTTCTTT. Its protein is CASRTTGMSTEAFF.

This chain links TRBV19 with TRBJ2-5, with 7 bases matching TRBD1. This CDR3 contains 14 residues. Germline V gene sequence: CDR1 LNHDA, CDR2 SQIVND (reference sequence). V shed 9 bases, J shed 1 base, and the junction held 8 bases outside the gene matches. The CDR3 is CASNQGQLQETQYF. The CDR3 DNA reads TGTGCCAGCAACCAGGGACAGCTCCAAGAGACCCAGTACTTC.

This CDR3 is CASSLARDFDEQYF. CDR3 sequence (DNA): TGTGCCAGCAGTTTGGCCAGGGATTTCGACGAGCAGTACTTC. This chain connects TRBV12-3 or TRBV12-4 to TRBJ2-7, with D possibly matching TRBD1 (5 bases). This CDR3 is 14 amino acids long. The ends were cut back, 3 bases at V and 5 bases at J, with 14 bases in the middle.

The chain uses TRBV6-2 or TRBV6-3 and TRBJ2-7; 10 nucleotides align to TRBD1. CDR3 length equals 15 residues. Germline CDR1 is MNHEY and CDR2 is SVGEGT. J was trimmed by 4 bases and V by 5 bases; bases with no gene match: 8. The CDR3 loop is CASSEYRTGGYEQYF. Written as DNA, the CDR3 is TGTGCCAGCAGTGAATATCGGACAGGGGGGTACGAGCAGTACTTC.

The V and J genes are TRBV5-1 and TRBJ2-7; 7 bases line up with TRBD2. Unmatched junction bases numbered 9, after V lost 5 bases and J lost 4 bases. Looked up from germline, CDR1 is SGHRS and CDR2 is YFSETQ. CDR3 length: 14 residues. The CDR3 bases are TGCGCCAGCAGTTCAACTCCGGGGGGATACGAGCAGTACTTC. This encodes CASSSTPGGYEQYF.

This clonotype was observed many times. Here the CDR3 DNA reads TGTGCCAGCAGCCTCCTGGCACAGGGGGCTTTCGATAATTCACCCCTCCACTTT. Amino acids: CASSLLAQGAFDNSPLHF. The genes are TRBV7-8 and TRBJ1-6; 9 bases fit TRBD1. The CDR3 totals 18 residues. The V segment lost 5 bases and the J segment 5 bases; nucleotides outside the gene matches: 13. From germline, CDR1 is SGHVS and CDR2 FQNEAQ.

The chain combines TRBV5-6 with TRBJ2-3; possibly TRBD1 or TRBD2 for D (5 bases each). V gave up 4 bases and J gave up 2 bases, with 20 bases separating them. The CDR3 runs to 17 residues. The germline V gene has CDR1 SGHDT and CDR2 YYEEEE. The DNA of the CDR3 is TGTGCCAGCAGCGAGCCTTACCGGGACGGCCTCACAGATACGCAGTATTTT. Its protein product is CASSEPYRDGLTDTQYF. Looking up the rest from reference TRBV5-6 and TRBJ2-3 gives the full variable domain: DAGVTQSPTHLIKTRGQQVTLRCSPKSGHDTVSWYQQALGQGPQFIFQYYEEEERQRGNFPDRFSGHQFPNYSSELNVNALLLGDSALYLCASSEPYRDGLTDTQYFGPGTRLTVL.

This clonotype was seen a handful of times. In DNA, the CDR3 is TGCAGTGCTCCCACGGACAGGAACACCGGGGAGCTGTTTTTT. This translates into CSAPTDRNTGELFF. The chain links TRBV20-1 to TRBJ2-2; the D gene is possibly TRBD1 (6 bases). V lost 5 bases and J lost 1, with 11 bases in between. The CDR3 is 14 residues long. Germline V gene lookup returns CDR1 DFQATT and CDR2 SNEGSKA (reference sequence).

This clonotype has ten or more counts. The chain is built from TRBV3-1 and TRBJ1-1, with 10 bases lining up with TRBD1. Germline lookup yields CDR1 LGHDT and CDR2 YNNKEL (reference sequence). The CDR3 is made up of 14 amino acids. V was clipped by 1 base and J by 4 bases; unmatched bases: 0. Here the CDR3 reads CASSQGTGGTEAFF. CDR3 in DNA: TGTGCCAGCAGCCAAGGGACAGGGGGCACTGAAGCTTTCTTT.

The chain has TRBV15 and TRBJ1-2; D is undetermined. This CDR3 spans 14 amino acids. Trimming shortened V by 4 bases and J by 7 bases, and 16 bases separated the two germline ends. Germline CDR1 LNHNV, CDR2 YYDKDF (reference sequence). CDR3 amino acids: CATSNLAGGGGYTF. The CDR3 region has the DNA TGTGCCACCAGCAATTTAGCGGGCGGTGGTGGCTACACCTTC.

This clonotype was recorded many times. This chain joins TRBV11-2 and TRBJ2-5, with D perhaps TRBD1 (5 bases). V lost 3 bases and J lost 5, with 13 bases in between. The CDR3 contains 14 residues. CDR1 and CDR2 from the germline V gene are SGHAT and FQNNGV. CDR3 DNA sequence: TGTGCCAGCAGCTTCTCAGGGTTGGAGGAGACCCAGTACTTC. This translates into CASSFSGLEETQYF.

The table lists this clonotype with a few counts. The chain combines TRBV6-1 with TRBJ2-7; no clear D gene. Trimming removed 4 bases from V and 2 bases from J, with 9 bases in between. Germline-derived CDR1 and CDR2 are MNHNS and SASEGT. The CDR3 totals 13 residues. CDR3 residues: CASSVRMTYEQYF. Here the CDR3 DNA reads TGTGCCAGCAGTGTAAGGATGACCTACGAGCAGTACTTC.

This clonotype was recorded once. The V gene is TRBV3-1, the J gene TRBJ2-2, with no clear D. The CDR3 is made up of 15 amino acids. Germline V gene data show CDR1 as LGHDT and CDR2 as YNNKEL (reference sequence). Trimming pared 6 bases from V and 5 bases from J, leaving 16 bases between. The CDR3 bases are TGTGCCAGCAGTCATTCATCGGGTCTGACCGGGGAGCTGTTTTTT. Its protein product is CASSHSSGLTGELFF.

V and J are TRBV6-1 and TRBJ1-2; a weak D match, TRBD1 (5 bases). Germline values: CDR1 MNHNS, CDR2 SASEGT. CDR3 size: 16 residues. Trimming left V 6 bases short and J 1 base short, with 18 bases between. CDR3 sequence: CASRIPRDRDNYGYTF. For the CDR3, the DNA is TGTGCCAGCAGGATCCCTCGGGACCGTGATAACTATGGCTACACCTTC.

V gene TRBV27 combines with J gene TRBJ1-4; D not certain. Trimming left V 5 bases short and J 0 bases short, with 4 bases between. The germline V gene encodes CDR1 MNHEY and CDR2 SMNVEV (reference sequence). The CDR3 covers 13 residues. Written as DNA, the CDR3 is TGTGCCAGCAGTCATGCAACTAATGAAAAACTGTTTTTT. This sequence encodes CASSHATNEKLFF.

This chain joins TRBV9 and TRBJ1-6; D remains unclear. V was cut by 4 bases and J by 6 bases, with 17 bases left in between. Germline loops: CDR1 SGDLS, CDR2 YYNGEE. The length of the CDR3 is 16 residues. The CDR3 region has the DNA TGTGCCAGCAGCCCCCTGGCCATAGTCGGTAATTCACCCCTCCACTTT. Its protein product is CASSPLAIVGNSPLHF.

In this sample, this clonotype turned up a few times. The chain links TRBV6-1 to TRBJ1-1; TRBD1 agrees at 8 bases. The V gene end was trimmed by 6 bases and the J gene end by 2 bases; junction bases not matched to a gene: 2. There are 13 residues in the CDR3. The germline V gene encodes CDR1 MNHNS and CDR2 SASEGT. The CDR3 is CASRGQDNTEAFF. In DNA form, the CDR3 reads TGTGCCAGCAGGGGACAGGATAACACTGAAGCTTTCTTT.

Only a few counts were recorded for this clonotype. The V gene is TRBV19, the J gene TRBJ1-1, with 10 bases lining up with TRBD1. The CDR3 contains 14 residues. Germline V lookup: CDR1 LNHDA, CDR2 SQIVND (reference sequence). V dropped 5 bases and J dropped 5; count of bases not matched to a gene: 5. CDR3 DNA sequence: TGTGCCAGTAGTGCACAGGGACAGGGGACTGAAGCTTTCTTT. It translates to CASSAQGQGTEAFF.

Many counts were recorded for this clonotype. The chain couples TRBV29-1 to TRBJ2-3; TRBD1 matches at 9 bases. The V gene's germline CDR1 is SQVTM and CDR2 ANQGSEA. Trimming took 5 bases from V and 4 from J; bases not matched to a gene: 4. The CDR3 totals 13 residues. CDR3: CSVLGQGSDTQYF. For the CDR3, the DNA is TGCAGCGTTCTTGGACAGGGGTCAGATACGCAGTATTTT.

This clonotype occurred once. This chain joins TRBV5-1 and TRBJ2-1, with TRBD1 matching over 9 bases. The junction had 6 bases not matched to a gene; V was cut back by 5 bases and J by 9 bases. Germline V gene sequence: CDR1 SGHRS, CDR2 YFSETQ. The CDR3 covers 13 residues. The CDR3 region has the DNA TGCGCCAGCAGGGGACAGGGCCAGGGTGAGCAGTTCTTC. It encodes CASRGQGQGEQFF. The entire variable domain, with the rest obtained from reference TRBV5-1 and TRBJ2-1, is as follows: KAGVTQTPRYLIKTRGQQVTLSCSPISGHRSVSWYQQTPGQGLQFLFEYFSETQRNKGNFPGRFSGRQFSNSRSEMNVSTLELGDSALYLCASRGQGQGEQFFGPGTRLTVL.